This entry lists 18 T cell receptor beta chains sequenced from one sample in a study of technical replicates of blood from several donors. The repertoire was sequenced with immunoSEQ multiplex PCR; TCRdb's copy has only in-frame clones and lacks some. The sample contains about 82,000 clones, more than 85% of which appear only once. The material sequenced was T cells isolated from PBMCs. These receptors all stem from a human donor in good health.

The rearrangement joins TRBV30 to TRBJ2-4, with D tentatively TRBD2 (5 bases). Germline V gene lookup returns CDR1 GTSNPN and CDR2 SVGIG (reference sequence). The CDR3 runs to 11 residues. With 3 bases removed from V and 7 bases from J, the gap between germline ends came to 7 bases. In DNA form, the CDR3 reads TGTGCCTGGAGGACGGGGAACATTCAGTACTTC. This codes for CAWRTGNIQYF.

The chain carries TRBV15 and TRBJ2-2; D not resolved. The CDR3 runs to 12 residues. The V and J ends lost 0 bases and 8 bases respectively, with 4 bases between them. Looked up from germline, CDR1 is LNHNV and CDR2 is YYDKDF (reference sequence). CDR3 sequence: CATSRDLGELFF. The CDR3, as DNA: TGTGCCACCAGCAGAGATCTAGGGGAGCTGTTTTTT.

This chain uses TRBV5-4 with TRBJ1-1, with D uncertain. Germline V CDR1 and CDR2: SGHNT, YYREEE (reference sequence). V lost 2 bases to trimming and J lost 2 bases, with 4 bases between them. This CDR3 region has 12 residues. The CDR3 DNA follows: TGTGCCAGCAGCTTATATAACACTGAAGCTTTCTTT. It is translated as CASSLYNTEAFF.

The CDR3 sequence: CASSYDRNGYTF. CDR3 bases: TGTGCCAGCAGCTACGACAGAAATGGCTACACCTTC. The chain recombines TRBV14 with TRBJ1-2, with D perhaps matching TRBD1 (5 bases). CDR3 length: 12 amino acids. Germline lookup yields CDR1 SGHDN and CDR2 FVKESK. V gave up 5 bases and J gave up 6 bases, with 10 bases separating them.

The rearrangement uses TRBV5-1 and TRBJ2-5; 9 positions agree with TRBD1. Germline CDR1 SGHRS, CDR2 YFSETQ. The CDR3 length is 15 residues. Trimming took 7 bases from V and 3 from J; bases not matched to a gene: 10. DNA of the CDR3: TGCGCCAGCCATACACAGGGGGCGTTGGAAGAGACCCAGTACTTC. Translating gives CASHTQGALEETQYF.

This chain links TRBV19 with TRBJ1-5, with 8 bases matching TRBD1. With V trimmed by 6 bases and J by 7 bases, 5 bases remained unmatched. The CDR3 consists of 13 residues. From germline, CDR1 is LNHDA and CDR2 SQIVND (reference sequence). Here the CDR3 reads CASSGQGGQPQHF. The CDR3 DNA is TGTGCCAGTAGCGGACAGGGAGGACAGCCCCAGCATTTT.

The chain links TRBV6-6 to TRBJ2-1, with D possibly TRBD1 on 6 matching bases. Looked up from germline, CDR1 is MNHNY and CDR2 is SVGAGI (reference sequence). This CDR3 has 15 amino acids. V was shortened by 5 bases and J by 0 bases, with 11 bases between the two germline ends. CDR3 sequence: CASSRTASSYNEQFF. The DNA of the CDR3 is TGTGCCAGCAGTCGGACAGCGAGCTCCTACAATGAGCAGTTCTTC.

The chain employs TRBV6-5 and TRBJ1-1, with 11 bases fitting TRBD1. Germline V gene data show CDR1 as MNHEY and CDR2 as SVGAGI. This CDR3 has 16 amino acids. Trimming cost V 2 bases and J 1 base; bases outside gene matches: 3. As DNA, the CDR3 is TGTGCCAGCAGTTACGTCGGGACAGGGGGGAACACTGAAGCTTTCTTT. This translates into CASSYVGTGGNTEAFF.

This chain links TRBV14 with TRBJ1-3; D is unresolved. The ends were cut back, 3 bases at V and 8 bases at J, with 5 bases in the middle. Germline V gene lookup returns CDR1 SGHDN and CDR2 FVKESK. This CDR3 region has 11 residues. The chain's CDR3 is CASSHTDTIYF. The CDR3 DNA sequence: TGTGCCAGCAGCCATACGGACACCATATATTTT.

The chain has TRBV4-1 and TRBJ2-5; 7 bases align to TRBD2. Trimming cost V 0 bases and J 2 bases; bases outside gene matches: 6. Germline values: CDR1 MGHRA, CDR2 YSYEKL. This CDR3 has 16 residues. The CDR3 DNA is TGCGCCAGCAGCCAAGATCTGGCTAGCGGACAAGAGACCCAGTACTTC. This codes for CASSQDLASGQETQYF.

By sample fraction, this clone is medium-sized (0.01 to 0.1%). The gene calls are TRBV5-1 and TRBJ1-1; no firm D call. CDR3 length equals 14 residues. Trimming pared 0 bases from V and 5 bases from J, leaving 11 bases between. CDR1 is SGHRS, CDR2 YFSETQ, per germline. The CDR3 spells CASSLEAAETEAFF. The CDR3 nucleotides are TGCGCCAGCAGCTTGGAAGCCGCTGAGACTGAAGCTTTCTTT.

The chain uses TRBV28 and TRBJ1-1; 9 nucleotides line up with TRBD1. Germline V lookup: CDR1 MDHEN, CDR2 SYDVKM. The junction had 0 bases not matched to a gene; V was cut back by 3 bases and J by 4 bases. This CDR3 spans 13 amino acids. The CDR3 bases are TGTGCCAGCAGTTTGACAGGGGGCACTGAAGCTTTCTTT. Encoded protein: CASSLTGGTEAFF.

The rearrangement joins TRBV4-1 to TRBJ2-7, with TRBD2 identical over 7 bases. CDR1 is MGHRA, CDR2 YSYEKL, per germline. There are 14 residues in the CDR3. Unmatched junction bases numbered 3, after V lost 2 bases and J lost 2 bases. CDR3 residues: CASSQTSGTYEQYF. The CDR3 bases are TGCGCCAGCAGCCAAACAAGCGGGACCTACGAGCAGTACTTC.

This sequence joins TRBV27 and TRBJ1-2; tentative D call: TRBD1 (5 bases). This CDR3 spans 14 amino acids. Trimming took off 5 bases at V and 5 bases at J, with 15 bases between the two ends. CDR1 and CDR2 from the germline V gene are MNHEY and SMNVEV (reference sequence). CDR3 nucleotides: TGTGCCAGCAGTCAGGGACTCGGATTATATGGCTACACCTTC. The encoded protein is CASSQGLGLYGYTF.

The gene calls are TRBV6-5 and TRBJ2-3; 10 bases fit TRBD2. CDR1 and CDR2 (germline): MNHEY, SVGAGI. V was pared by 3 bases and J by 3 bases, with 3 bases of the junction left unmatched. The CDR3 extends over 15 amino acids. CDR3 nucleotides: TGTGCCAGCAGTTATAGGACTAGCGGTACAGATACGCAGTATTTT. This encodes CASSYRTSGTDTQYF.

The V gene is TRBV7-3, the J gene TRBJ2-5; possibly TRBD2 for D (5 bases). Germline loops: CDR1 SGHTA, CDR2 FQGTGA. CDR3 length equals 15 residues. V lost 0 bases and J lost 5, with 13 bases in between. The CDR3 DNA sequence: TGTGCCAGCAGCTTAACCGGTGGGAGTGGTGAGACCCAGTACTTC. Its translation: CASSLTGGSGETQYF.

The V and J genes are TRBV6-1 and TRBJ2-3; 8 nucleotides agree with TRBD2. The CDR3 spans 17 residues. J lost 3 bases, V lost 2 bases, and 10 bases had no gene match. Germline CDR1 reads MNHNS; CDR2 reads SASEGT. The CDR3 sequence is CASSETQPGLGTDTQYF. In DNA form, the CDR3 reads TGTGCCAGCAGTGAAACTCAACCGGGACTAGGAACAGATACGCAGTATTTT.

Here the CDR3 DNA reads TGTGCCAGCAGCTTAGGTTCGGGGGAACGACAGCCCCAGCATTTT. Residues: CASSLGSGERQPQHF. The chain has TRBV7-9 and TRBJ1-5, with TRBD1 as a possible D gene (5 bases). Per the germline V gene, CDR1 is SEHNR and CDR2 is FQNEAQ (reference sequence). Trimming took off 1 base at V and 7 bases at J, with 14 bases between the two ends. This CDR3 is built from 15 residues.